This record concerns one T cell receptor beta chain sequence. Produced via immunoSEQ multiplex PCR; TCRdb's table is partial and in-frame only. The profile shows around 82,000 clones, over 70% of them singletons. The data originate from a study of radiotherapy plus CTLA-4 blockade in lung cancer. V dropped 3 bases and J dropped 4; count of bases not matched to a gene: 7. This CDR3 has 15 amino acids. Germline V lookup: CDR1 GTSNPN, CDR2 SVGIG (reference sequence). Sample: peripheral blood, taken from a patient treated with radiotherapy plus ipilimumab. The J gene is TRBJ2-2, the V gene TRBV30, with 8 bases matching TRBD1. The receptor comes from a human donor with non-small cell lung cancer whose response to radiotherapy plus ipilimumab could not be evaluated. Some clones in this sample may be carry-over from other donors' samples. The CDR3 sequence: CAWRGTGVGTGELFF. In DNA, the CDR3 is TGTGCCTGGAGGGGGACAGGAGTAGGCACCGGGGAGCTGTTTTTT.